Listed here is a single T cell receptor beta chain. This clone's antigen is unknown. No base quality information exists; no much larger clone differs at one position. The data were obtained in a study of blood T cell repertoires in COVID-19 (dated by TCRdb to the early 2020s). A note on the overall study: The collaborator samples originated in the United States, Italy and Spain and spanned the acute and convalescent phases of COVID-19. The sample metadata nearly always contained a de-identified subject ID, COVID-19 status, age in years and sex. Where available, HLA class I and class II types were taken from metadata supplied by the sample provider and were not determined by assay-based typing. The prospective study material was composed of cDNA or gDNA derived from T cells, B-cell-depleted T cells, or PBMCs. Subjects who had been exposed to COVID-19, were actively infected with it, or had recovered from it provided the deeply sampled blood TCRbeta repertoires that made up the dataset. The repertoires were made available in a free public database intended to serve as a resource for research on the immune response to SARS-CoV-2. Samples were obtained from the ongoing ImmuneRACE study (first 160 participants) and from over 1,000 subjects provided by 6 global collaborators. Beyond this particular receptor, the publication reports: The quantity of clinical and demographic metadata differed by source and by participant and was supplied without curation.

TCRbeta CDR3 regions were amplified from genomic DNA by means of the immunoSEQ Assay, a bias-controlled multiplex PCR. Per the original workflow: Within the assay, amplification of reference gene primers was used to estimate how many nucleated cells each sample contained. To quantify the absolute abundance of each unique TCRbeta CDR3 rearrangement, sequence reads were collapsed and filtered. For each sample, productive Simpson clonality was calculated by taking the square root of Simpson's diversity index across productive rearrangements. Sourced from immuneACCESS, this table was stored by TCRdb with only in-frame sequences that have V and J called. A share of the clones is absent; for the studies checked, an unresolved V gene accounts for under half, and the remainder has no known explanation. V and J calls and clone size are as listed in that table; D and trimming were resolved from the DNA. The sample yields around 77,000 clones; over 60% were counted once. The ten biggest clones cover approximately 29% of the sample.

Whole blood was collected in K2EDTA tubes by collaborating institutions according to the institutions' own protocols. Collaborator samples were shipped for TCRbeta analysis as frozen whole blood, isolated PBMCs, or DNA extracted from either sample type. This clonotype originated in an elderly woman with active or convalescent COVID-19. The specimen was peripheral blood.

Here the CDR3 is given as CAWTPGRGGNSIQYF. The DNA is as follows: TGTGCCTGGACCCCGGGGAGAGGAGGGAACTCCATTCAGTACTTC. The chain is made from TRBV30 and TRBJ2-4, with TRBD2 perhaps the D gene, on 6 matching bases. The CDR3 starts with the cysteine, ends with the phenylalanine, and has 15 residues. Of the read, only the CDR3 DNA is kept; its 45 bases are in frame from base 1. Taken from the germline V gene (reference sequence), the CDR1 and CDR2 loops are GTSNPN and SVGIG. Deletion took 4 bases off V and 9 bases off J, with a span of 22 bases between the germline ends.